The 30 T cell receptor beta chains below come from one sample, sequenced in a study of blood T cell repertoires in COVID-19. The data were produced by immunoSEQ multiplex PCR, yet TCRdb's version contains in-frame clones alone and is incomplete. Found here are roughly 160,000 clones, about 80% of them singletons; the top ten hold roughly 20%. The sequencing input was PBMCs or T cells enriched from blood (not recorded which). These receptors all stem from a woman aged 70-85 years in a cohort exposed to, infected with or recovered from COVID-19 (not recorded which).

This clone was seen more than once but under ten times. The J gene is TRBJ2-2, the V gene TRBV6-5, with TRBD2 identical over 12 bases. CDR3 length: 15 residues. Germline V lookup: CDR1 MNHEY, CDR2 SVGAGI. The ends lost 7 bases at V and 7 bases at J; junction bases unmatched: 7. CDR3 nucleotide sequence: TGTGCCAGCACCCCGGGACTAGCGGGTATCGGGGAGCTGTTTTTT. Encoded protein: CASTPGLAGIGELFF.

The chain links TRBV21-1 to TRBJ2-1; the D call TRBD2 from the table was never checked on the DNA. TRBV21-1 is reported as a pseudogene. This CDR3 region has 17 residues. CDR3 region: CASSKGLAGGPYNEQFF. The CDR3 nucleotides read TGTGCCAGCAGCAAAGGGCTAGCGGGAGGGCCATACAATGAGCAGTTCTTC.

V and J are TRBV28 and TRBJ2-5; TRBD1 matches 9 bases. The germline CDR1 and CDR2 sequences are MDHEN and SYDVKM. The CDR3 spans 13 residues. After removal of 10 bases from V and 4 bases from J, the junction contained 7 bases not matched to a gene. CDR3 sequence: CATIQGATETQYF. The CDR3 DNA reads as TGTGCCACCATACAGGGGGCAACAGAGACCCAGTACTTC.

The chain couples TRBV7-2 to TRBJ1-5; maybe TRBD1 (5 bases). Per the germline V gene, CDR1 is SGHTA and CDR2 is FQGNSA. The CDR3 consists of 13 residues. Trimming cost V 1 base and J 7 bases, with 8 bases left between them. CDR3 nucleotides: TGTGCCAGCAGCTTAGTCGGGGGACAGCCCCAGCATTTT. This translates into CASSLVGGQPQHF.

The V call is TRBV6-6, the J call TRBJ1-2, with no clear D. Per the germline V gene, CDR1 is MNHNY and CDR2 is SVGAGI (reference sequence). Trimming left V 2 bases short and J 6 bases short, with 13 bases between. The CDR3 spans 14 residues. CDR3 residues: CASSYQAALNGYTF. The CDR3 DNA reads TGTGCCAGCAGTTACCAAGCTGCTCTGAATGGCTACACCTTC.

The V gene is TRBV9, the J gene TRBJ2-1, with 11 bases fitting TRBD2. The J segment lost 0 bases and the V segment lost 4 bases, leaving 6 bases of the junction unmatched. The CDR3 has 17 residues. Germline V lookup: CDR1 SGDLS, CDR2 YYNGEE. The CDR3 DNA is TGTGCCAGCAGCTTTCGACTAGCGGGGAGCTCCTACAATGAGCAGTTCTTC. Protein product: CASSFRLAGSSYNEQFF.

This clone was counted between two and nine times. V usage is TRBV28 and J usage is TRBJ1-3; D uncertain. The CDR3 is made up of 16 amino acids. V gave up 4 bases and J gave up 0 bases, with 13 bases separating them. CDR1 is MDHEN and CDR2 is SYDVKM in the germline V gene. The CDR3 protein is CASSSRGVTSGNTIYF. The DNA for the CDR3 is TGTGCCAGCAGTTCCCGCGGGGTAACCTCTGGAAACACCATATATTTT.

This chain links TRBV27 with TRBJ1-5, with TRBD1 matching over 9 bases. Germline trimming cut 5 bases from V and 2 bases from J; bases unmatched to any gene: 4. The germline CDR1 and CDR2 sequences are MNHEY and SMNVEV (reference sequence). The CDR3 is 15 amino acids. CDR3 bases: TGTGCCAGCAGTCGGGACAGGGCCGGCAATCAGCCCCAGCATTTT. Protein: CASSRDRAGNQPQHF.

The V and J genes are TRBV7-9 and TRBJ1-1; D is uncertain. V shed 5 bases and J shed 4 bases, with 8 bases lying between them. This CDR3 has 12 amino acids. Per the germline V gene, CDR1 is SEHNR and CDR2 is FQNEAQ (reference sequence). This CDR3 reads CASSIIGTEAFF. The CDR3 region has the DNA TGTGCCAGCAGCATAATCGGCACTGAAGCTTTCTTT.

The rearrangement links TRBV10-3 to TRBJ2-3; possibly TRBD2 for D (6 bases). Trimming stripped 3 bases from V and 4 bases from J, with 17 bases between. Germline CDR1 reads ENHRY; CDR2 reads SYGVKD. This CDR3 is built from 16 residues. CDR3 bases: TGTGCCATCAGTGACAGGAGGGGAACCGGCGCAGATACGCAGTATTTT. This gives the protein CAISDRRGTGADTQYF.

The chain joins TRBV7-9 to TRBJ2-1; 9 bases match TRBD1. Germline lookup yields CDR1 SEHNR and CDR2 FQNEAQ (reference sequence). The CDR3 spans 15 residues. V trimming: 3 bases; J trimming: 9 bases; junction bases outside the gene matches: 9. CDR3 nucleotides: TGTGCCAGCAGCTTGGGACAGGGTTTCGAAGGTGAGCAGTTCTTC. Protein: CASSLGQGFEGEQFF.

The V call is TRBV5-1, the J call TRBJ2-7; 8 bases line up with TRBD2. Germline trimming cut 7 bases from V and 1 base from J; bases unmatched to any gene: 7. The CDR3 is 14 amino acids. Germline values: CDR1 SGHRS, CDR2 YFSETQ. The CDR3 bases are TGCGCCAGCGCTGAAGCGGGAGCGTCCTACGAGCAGTACTTC. It yields the protein CASAEAGASYEQYF.

The chain carries TRBV10-3 and TRBJ1-1, with D possibly being TRBD1 (5 bases). CDR3 length equals 14 residues. Germline V lookup: CDR1 ENHRY, CDR2 SYGVKD. With 6 bases removed from V and 2 bases from J, the gap between germline ends came to 13 bases. CDR3 bases: TGTGCCATCAGGCCTAGAGGGACTAACACTGAAGCTTTCTTT. Its translation: CAIRPRGTNTEAFF.

The rearrangement uses TRBV7-6 and TRBJ1-3; 12 nucleotides line up with TRBD1. The CDR3 covers 16 residues. V shed 4 bases and J 3 bases; nucleotides not matched to a gene: 4. Germline CDR1 is SGHVS and CDR2 is FNYEAQ. The CDR3 spells CASSSGQGAVGNTIYF. CDR3 DNA sequence: TGTGCCAGCAGCTCGGGACAGGGGGCGGTTGGAAACACCATATATTTT.

The chain combines TRBV5-1 with TRBJ1-1, with D tentatively TRBD1 (5 bases). Germline-derived CDR1 and CDR2 are SGHRS and YFSETQ. This CDR3 has 14 amino acids. V dropped 3 bases and J dropped 7 bases, with 16 bases sitting between them. CDR3: CASSYLQVGDEAFF. The CDR3 DNA sequence: TGCGCCAGCAGCTACCTACAGGTAGGCGATGAAGCTTTCTTT. The whole variable domain, remainder taken from reference TRBV5-1 and TRBJ1-1, is KAGVTQTPRYLIKTRGQQVTLSCSPISGHRSVSWYQQTPGQGLQFLFEYFSETQRNKGNFPGRFSGRQFSNSRSEMNVSTLELGDSALYLCASSYLQVGDEAFFGQGTRLTVV.

In nucleotides, the CDR3 is TGTGCCACTAGACCAGGGGGCGTCTCAGATACGCAGTATTTT. Translation: CATRPGGVSDTQYF. The chain is built from TRBV19 and TRBJ2-3, with 8 bases lining up with TRBD1. This CDR3 is built from 14 residues. The junction had 10 bases not matched to a gene; V was cut back by 10 bases and J by 4 bases. CDR1 and CDR2 (germline): LNHDA, SQIVND (reference sequence).

Only one count was recorded for this clone. This sequence joins TRBV3-1 (or the pseudogene TRBV3-2) and TRBJ2-7; 7 bases are shared with TRBD2. Germline V gene sequence: CDR1 LGHDT, CDR2 YNNKEL (reference sequence). The trim removed 2 bases at V and 5 bases at J, leaving 9 bases unmatched. The CDR3 is 15 residues long. CDR3 nucleotide sequence: TGTGCCAGCAGCCAACGTAGCGGGCCCGGCGACGAGCAGTACTTC. This sequence encodes CASSQRSGPGDEQYF.

The chain carries TRBV18 and TRBJ2-1; 9 bases are a match to TRBD2. This CDR3 has 14 amino acids. Looked up from germline, CDR1 is KGHSH and CDR2 is LQKENI. J gave up 9 bases and V 3 bases, and 6 bases lay outside the gene matches. CDR3 nucleotide sequence: TGTGCCAGCTCACCTCCTAGCGGGGTCGGTGAGCAGTTCTTC. Translation: CASSPPSGVGEQFF.

The chain employs TRBV9 and TRBJ2-3; TRBD2 agrees at 8 bases. The V segment lost 5 bases and the J segment 0 bases; nucleotides outside the gene matches: 11. The CDR3 extends over 17 amino acids. The germline gives CDR1 SGDLS, CDR2 YYNGEE. This chain's CDR3 is CASSRRNREGSTDTQYF. CDR3 nucleotides: TGTGCCAGCAGTCGTAGGAATCGGGAGGGTAGCACAGATACGCAGTATTTT.

This sequence joins TRBV5-8 and TRBJ1-2; weak D call: TRBD1 (5 bases). The CDR3 is made up of 19 amino acids. Trimming cost V 4 bases and J 1 base, with 26 bases left between them. Germline V lookup: CDR1 SGHTS, CDR2 YDEGEE. The CDR3 protein is CASSLYGGKAQSINYGYTF. The CDR3 DNA reads TGTGCCAGCAGCCTCTACGGGGGGAAAGCACAGAGCATTAACTATGGCTACACCTTC.

This clone was seen more than once but under ten times. The V call is TRBV6-1, the J call TRBJ2-2, with a possible D match to TRBD1 (6 bases). The CDR3 length is 15 residues. The V gene lost 2 bases and the J gene lost 4 bases, with 11 bases spanning the gap. CDR1 MNHNS and CDR2 SASEGT come from the germline V gene. CDR3 sequence reads: CASSEQGYGTGELFF. The DNA of the CDR3 is TGTGCCAGCAGTGAACAGGGGTATGGCACCGGGGAGCTGTTTTTT.

J is TRBJ2-4 and V is TRBV3-1 (or the pseudogene TRBV3-2); 9 bases map to TRBD1. The CDR3 runs 21 residues. V shed 2 bases, J shed 0 bases, and the junction held 17 bases outside the gene matches. CDR1 and CDR2 (germline): LGHDT, YNNKEL (reference sequence). This CDR3 reads CASSQRLNPGQGYRAKNIQYF. Here the CDR3 DNA reads TGTGCCAGCAGCCAACGTCTGAATCCGGGACAGGGTTATAGAGCCAAAAACATTCAGTACTTC.

The gene calls are TRBV5-5 and TRBJ2-7; the D is unclear. The germline V gene encodes CDR1 SGHKS and CDR2 YYEKEE (reference sequence). This CDR3 is built from 18 residues. V was clipped by 0 bases and J by 0 bases, with 19 bases between them. CDR3 in DNA: TGTGCCAGCAGCTTGGCCTACTACCGCGACGGAATCTCCTACGAGCAGTACTTC. It encodes CASSLAYYRDGISYEQYF.

The chain uses TRBV7-9 and TRBJ2-7, with 8 bases lining up with TRBD1. Germline values: CDR1 SEHNR, CDR2 FQNEAQ (reference sequence). This CDR3 region has 14 residues. The junction had 4 bases not matched to a gene; V was cut back by 5 bases and J by 1 base. CDR3 sequence reads: CASSRGQESYEQYF. CDR3 DNA: TGTGCCAGCAGCCGGGGACAGGAGTCCTACGAGCAGTACTTC.

This chain joins TRBV10-3 and TRBJ1-1; D gene uncertain. The germline gives CDR1 ENHRY, CDR2 SYGVKD. The CDR3 consists of 13 residues. The V gene lost 5 bases and the J gene lost 6 bases, with 13 bases spanning the gap. This CDR3 is CAISRRVGAEAFF. The CDR3 DNA reads TGTGCCATCAGTAGGAGGGTTGGGGCTGAAGCTTTCTTT.

The V gene is TRBV7-2, the J gene TRBJ2-7, with TRBD2 matching 7 bases. The CDR3 spans 15 residues. With 2 bases clipped from V and 3 bases from J, the junction kept 7 bases outside the gene matches. The germline CDR1 and CDR2 sequences are SGHTA and FQGNSA. CDR3: CASSLQSGIHYEQYF. In nucleotides, the CDR3 is TGTGCCAGCAGCTTACAAAGCGGGATACACTACGAGCAGTACTTC.

The chain uses TRBV11-3 and TRBJ2-6, with TRBD1 as a possible D gene (6 bases). CDR3 length equals 17 residues. Trimming took 5 bases from V and 7 from J, leaving 21 bases between them. Germline V CDR1 and CDR2: SGHNT, YENEEA. CDR3: CASSPNTGSVNANVLTF. Here the CDR3 DNA reads TGTGCCAGCAGCCCGAATACAGGGTCTGTAAATGCCAACGTCCTGACTTTC.

V and J are TRBV28 and TRBJ1-5; no definite D call. Germline V lookup: CDR1 MDHEN, CDR2 SYDVKM. The CDR3 has 12 residues. With 6 bases removed from V and 0 bases from J, the gap between germline ends came to 3 bases. CDR3 region: CASRRSNQPQHF. The CDR3 DNA follows: TGTGCCAGCAGGCGTAGCAATCAGCCCCAGCATTTT.

This chain connects TRBV2 to TRBJ1-2; TRBD1 agrees at 8 bases. CDR3 length: 14 residues. Trimming at V came to 7 bases and at J to 1 base, leaving 5 bases not matched to a gene. Per the germline V gene, CDR1 is SNHLY and CDR2 is FYNNEI. In DNA form, the CDR3 reads TGTGCCAGCATTAGGACAGGGCATAACTATGGCTACACCTTC. It is translated as CASIRTGHNYGYTF.

The chain has TRBV6-6 and TRBJ1-6; 7 bases are a match to TRBD1. CDR1 MNHNY and CDR2 SVGAGI come from the germline V gene (reference sequence). V lost 4 bases and J lost 8; bases outside the gene matches: 8. The CDR3 totals 15 residues. The CDR3 spells CASSFRDRVYSPLHF. The CDR3, as DNA: TGTGCCAGCAGTTTCCGAGACAGGGTCTATTCACCCCTCCACTTT.